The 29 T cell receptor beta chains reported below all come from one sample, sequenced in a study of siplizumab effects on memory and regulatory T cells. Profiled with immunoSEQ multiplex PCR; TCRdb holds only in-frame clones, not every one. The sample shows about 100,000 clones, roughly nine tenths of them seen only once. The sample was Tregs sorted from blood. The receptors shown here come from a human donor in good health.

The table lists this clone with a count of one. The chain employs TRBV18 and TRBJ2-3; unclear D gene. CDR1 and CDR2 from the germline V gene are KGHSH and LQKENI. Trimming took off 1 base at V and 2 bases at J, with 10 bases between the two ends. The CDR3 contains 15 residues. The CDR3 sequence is CASSPRALHTDTQYF. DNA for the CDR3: TGTGCCAGCTCACCACGCGCCCTACACACAGATACGCAGTATTTT.

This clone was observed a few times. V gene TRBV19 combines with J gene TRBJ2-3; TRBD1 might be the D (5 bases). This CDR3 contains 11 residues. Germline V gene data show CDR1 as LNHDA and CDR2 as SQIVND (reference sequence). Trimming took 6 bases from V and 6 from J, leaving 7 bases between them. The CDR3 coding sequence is TGTGCCAGTAGGGGGCTCGATACGCAGTATTTT. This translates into CASRGLDTQYF.

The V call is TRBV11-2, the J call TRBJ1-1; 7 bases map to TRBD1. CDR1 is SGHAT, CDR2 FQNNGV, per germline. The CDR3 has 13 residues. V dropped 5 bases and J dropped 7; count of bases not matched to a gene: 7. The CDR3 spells CASSHTRGNEAFF. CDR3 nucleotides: TGTGCCAGCAGCCACACCAGGGGGAATGAAGCTTTCTTT.

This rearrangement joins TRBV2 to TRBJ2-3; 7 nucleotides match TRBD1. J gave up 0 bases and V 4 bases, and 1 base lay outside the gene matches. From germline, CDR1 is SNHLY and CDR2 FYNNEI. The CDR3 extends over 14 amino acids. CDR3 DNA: TGTGCCAGCAGTGGACAGGGTAGCACAGATACGCAGTATTTT. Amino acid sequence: CASSGQGSTDTQYF.

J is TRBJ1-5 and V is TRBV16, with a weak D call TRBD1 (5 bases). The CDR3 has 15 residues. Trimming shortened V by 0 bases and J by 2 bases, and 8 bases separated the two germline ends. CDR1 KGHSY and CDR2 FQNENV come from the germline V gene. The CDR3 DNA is TGTGCCAGCAGCCAATCGCGACAGCGCAATCAGCCCCAGCATTTT. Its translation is CASSQSRQRNQPQHF.

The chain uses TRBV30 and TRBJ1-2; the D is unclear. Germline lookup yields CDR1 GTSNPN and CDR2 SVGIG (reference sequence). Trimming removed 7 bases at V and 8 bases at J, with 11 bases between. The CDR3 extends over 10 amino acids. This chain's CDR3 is CASGVGGYTF. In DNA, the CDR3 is TGTGCCTCTGGGGTCGGCGGCTACACCTTC. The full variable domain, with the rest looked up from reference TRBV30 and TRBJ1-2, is SQTIHQWPATLVQPVGSPLSLECTVEGTSNPNLYWYRQAAGRGLQLLFYSVGIGQISSEVPQNLSASRPQDRQFILSSKKLLLSDSGFYLCASGVGGYTFGSGTRLTVV.

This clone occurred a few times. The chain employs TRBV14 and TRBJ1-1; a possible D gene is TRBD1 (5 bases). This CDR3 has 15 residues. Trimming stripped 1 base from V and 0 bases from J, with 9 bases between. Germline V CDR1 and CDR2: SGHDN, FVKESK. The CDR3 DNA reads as TGTGCCAGCAGCCAAGCGGCGACAGTGAACACTGAAGCTTTCTTT. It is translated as CASSQAATVNTEAFF. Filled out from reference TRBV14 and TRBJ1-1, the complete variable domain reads EAGVTQFPSHSVIEKGQTVTLRCDPISGHDNLYWYRRVMGKEIKFLLHFVKESKQDESGMPNNRFLAERTGGTYSTLKVQPAELEDSGVYFCASSQAATVNTEAFFGQGTRLTVV.

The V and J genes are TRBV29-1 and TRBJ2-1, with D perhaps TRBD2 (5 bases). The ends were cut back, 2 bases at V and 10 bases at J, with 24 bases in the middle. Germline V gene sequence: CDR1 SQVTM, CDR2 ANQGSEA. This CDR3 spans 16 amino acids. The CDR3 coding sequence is TGCAGCGTTGAATTTTACGTCCGGGGTGGGTCGGCGGAGCAGTTCTTC. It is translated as CSVEFYVRGGSAEQFF.

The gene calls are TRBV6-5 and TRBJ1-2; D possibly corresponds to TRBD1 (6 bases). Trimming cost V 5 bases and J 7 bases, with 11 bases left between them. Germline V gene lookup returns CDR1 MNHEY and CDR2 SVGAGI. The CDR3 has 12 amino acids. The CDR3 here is CASSPGAGGYTF. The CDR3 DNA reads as TGTGCCAGCAGTCCAGGGGCGGGTGGCTACACCTTC.

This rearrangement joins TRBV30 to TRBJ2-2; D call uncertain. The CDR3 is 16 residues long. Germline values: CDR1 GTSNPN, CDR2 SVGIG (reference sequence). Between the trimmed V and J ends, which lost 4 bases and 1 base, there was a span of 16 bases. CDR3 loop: CAWNAERTGNTGELFF. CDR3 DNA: TGTGCCTGGAATGCAGAGAGGACGGGGAACACCGGGGAGCTGTTTTTT.

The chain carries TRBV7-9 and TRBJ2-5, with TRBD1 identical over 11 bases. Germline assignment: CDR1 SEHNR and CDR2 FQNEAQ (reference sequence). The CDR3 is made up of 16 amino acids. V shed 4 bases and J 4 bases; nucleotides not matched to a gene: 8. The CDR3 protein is CASSSGTGGLGETQYF. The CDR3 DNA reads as TGTGCCAGCAGCTCCGGGACAGGGGGATTAGGAGAGACCCAGTACTTC.

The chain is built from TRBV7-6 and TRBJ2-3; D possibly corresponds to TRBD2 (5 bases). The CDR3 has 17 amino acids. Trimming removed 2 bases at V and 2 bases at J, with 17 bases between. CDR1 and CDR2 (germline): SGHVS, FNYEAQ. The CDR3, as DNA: TGTGCCAGCAGCTTACGGCCAGGAGGAGGAATCACAGATACGCAGTATTTT. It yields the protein CASSLRPGGGITDTQYF. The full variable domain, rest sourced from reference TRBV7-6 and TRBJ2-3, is GAGVSQSPRYKVTKRGQDVALRCDPISGHVSLYWYRQALGQGPEFLTYFNYEAQQDKSGLPNDRFSAERPEGSISTLTIQRTEQRDSAMYRCASSLRPGGGITDTQYFGPGTRLTVL.

CDR3 in DNA: TGTGCCAGCAGCCCTCAAACCCGCGAGCAGTACTTC. As protein: CASSPQTREQYF. The gene calls are TRBV7-9 and TRBJ2-7, with D unresolved. V was clipped by 5 bases and J by 6 bases, with 11 bases between them. This CDR3 region has 12 residues. Germline loops: CDR1 SEHNR, CDR2 FQNEAQ (reference sequence).

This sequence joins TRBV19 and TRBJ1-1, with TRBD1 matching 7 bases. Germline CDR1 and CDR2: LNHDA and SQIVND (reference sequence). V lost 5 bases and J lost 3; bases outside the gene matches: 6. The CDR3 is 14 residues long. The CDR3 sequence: CASSLQGRDTEAFF. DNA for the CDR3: TGTGCCAGTAGTCTACAGGGGAGGGACACTGAAGCTTTCTTT.

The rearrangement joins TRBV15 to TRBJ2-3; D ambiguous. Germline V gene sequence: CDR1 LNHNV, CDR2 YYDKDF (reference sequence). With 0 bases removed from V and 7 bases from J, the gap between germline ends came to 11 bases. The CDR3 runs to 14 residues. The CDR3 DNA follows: TGTGCCACCAGCAGAGATTACCGTGAGAATACGCAGTATTTT. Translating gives CATSRDYRENTQYF.

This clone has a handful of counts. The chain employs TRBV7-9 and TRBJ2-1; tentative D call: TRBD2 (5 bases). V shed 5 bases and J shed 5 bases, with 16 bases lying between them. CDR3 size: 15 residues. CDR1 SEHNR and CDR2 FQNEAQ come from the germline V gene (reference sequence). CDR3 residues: CASSPRGQAHNEQFF. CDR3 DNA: TGTGCCAGCAGCCCGCGAGGGCAGGCACACAATGAGCAGTTCTTC. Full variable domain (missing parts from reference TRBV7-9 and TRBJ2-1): DTGVSQNPRHKITKRGQNVTFRCDPISEHNRLYWYRQTLGQGPEFLTYFQNEAQLEKSRLLSDRFSAERPKGSFSTLEIQRTEQGDSAMYLCASSPRGQAHNEQFFGPGTRLTVL.

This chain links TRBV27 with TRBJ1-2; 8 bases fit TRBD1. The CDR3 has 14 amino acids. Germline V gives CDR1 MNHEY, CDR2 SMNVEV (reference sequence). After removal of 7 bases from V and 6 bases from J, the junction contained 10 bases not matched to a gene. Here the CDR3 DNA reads TGTGCCAGCACCAGGACAGGGAATAAAGATGGCTACACCTTC. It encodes CASTRTGNKDGYTF.

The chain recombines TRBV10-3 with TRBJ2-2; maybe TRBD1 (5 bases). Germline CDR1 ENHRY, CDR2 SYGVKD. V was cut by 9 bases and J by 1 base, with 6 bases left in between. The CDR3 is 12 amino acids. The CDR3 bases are TGTGCCATAGGACAGAACACCGGGGAGCTGTTTTTT. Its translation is CAIGQNTGELFF.

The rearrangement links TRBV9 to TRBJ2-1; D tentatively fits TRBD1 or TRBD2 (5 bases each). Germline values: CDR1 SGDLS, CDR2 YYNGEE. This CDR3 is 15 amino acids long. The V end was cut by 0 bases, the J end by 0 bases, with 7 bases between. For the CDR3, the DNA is TGTGCCAGCAGCGTAGTCGGGACCTCCTACAATGAGCAGTTCTTC. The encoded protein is CASSVVGTSYNEQFF.

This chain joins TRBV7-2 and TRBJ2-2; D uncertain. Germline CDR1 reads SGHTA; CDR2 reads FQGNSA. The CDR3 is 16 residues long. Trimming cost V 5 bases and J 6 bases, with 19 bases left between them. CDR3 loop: CASSPASVLIAGELFF. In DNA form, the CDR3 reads TGTGCCAGCAGCCCAGCCTCGGTTCTAATCGCCGGGGAGCTGTTTTTT.

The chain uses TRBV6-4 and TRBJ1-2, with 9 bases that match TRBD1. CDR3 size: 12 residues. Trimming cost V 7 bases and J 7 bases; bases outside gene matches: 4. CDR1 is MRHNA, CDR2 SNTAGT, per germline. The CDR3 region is CASTWTGAGYTF. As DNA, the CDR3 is TGTGCCAGCACCTGGACAGGGGCTGGCTACACCTTC.

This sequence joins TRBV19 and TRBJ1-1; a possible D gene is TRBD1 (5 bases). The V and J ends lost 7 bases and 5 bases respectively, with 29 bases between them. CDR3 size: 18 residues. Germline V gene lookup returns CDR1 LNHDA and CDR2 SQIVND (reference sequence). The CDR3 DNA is TGTGCCAGTATCTCCCCGGGGGTCAGCTACGGGTTTCGGACTGAAGCTTTCTTT. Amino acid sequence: CASISPGVSYGFRTEAFF.

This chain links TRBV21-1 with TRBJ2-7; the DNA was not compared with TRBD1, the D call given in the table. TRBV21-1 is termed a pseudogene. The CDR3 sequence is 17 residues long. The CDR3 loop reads CASSTRPAGTGGYEQYF. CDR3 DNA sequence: TGTGCCAGCAGCACCCGGCCCGCAGGGACAGGGGGCTACGAGCAGTACTTC.

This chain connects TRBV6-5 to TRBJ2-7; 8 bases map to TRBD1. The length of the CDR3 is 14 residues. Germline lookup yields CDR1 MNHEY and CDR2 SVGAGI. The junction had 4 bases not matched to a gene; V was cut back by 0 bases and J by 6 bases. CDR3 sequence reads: CASSYSDRAGEQYF. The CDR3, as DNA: TGTGCCAGCAGTTACTCGGACAGGGCGGGCGAGCAGTACTTC.

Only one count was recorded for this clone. The CDR3 coding sequence is TGTGCCAGCAAGGATCAGCGGGAGTTGCGGGAGCAGTTCTTC. Amino acids: CASKDQRELREQFF. V usage is TRBV7-2 and J usage is TRBJ2-1; the match to TRBD2 covers 8 bases. This CDR3 spans 14 amino acids. With 7 bases clipped from V and 10 bases from J, the junction kept 12 bases outside the gene matches. The germline CDR1 and CDR2 sequences are SGHTA and FQGNSA.

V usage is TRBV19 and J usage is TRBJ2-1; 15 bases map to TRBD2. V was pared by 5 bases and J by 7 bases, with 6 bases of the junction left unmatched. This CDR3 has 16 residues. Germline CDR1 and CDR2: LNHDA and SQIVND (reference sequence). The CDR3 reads CASSPGLAGGRNEQFF. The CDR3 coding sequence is TGTGCCAGTAGTCCGGGACTAGCGGGAGGTAGAAATGAGCAGTTCTTC.

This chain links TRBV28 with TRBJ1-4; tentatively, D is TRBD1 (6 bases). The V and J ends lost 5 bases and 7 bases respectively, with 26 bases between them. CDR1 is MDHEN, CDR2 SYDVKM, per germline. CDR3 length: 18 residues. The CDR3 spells CASSQKEGWGGGGEKLFF. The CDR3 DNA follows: TGTGCCAGCAGTCAAAAAGAGGGTTGGGGAGGAGGGGGTGAAAAACTGTTTTTT.

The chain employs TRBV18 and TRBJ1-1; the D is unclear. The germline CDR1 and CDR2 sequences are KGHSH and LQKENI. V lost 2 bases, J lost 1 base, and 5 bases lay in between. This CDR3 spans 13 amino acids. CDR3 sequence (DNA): TGTGCCAGCTCACCATCGTGGAACACTGAAGCTTTCTTT. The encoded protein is CASSPSWNTEAFF.

CDR3 region: CATSRDTRGSYEQYF. The CDR3, as DNA: TGTGCCACCAGCAGAGATACCCGGGGGTCCTACGAGCAGTACTTC. The chain recombines TRBV15 with TRBJ2-7; TRBD2 might be the D (6 bases). Trimming left V 0 bases short and J 1 base short, with 10 bases between. Germline values: CDR1 LNHNV, CDR2 YYDKDF (reference sequence). This CDR3 is 15 amino acids long.